The T cell receptor beta chain under discussion was sequenced for a study of response to subunit inactivated influenza vaccine. MiXCR was run by TCRdb on the RT-PCR reads, yielding one entry per CDR3 protein. This table holds over 750,000 distinct CDR3 sequences, 21% found once. Germline CDR1 and CDR2: DFQATT and SNEGSKA (reference sequence). CDR3 size: 14 residues. Trimming pared 0 bases from V and 5 bases from J, leaving 13 bases between. The sample was PBMCs from blood, taken more than 4 days after vaccination. The clonotype originates from a man aged 45 to 65 who received an inactivated influenza vaccine. The rearrangement joins TRBV20-1 to TRBJ1-1; no definite D call. DNA of the CDR3: TGCAGTGCTAGAGATGTAGCCAATTGGACTGAAGCTTTCTTT. It codes for CSARDVANWTEAFF.